The 4 T cell receptor beta chains below were found in one sample sequenced in a study of shared clonotypes between healthy human individuals. TCRdb keeps only in-frame clones here, not all; method: immunoSEQ multiplex PCR. The sample records about 490,000 clones, less than 80% being singletons. The sample was PBMCs. Every receptor here comes from a woman between 40 and 55 years old in good health. Some clones in this sample may be carry-over from other donors' samples.

V usage is TRBV2 and J usage is TRBJ1-2; D is unclear. CDR1 SNHLY and CDR2 FYNNEI come from the germline V gene. CDR3 length: 16 residues. Trimming removed 2 bases from V and 3 bases from J, with 16 bases in between. The CDR3 nucleotides read TGTGCCAGCAGTGAATCCGATCAGGACCTCTACTATGGCTACACCTTC. Translated: CASSESDQDLYYGYTF.

V usage is TRBV5-4 and J usage is TRBJ2-1, with 7 bases fitting TRBD2. There are 13 residues in the CDR3. Germline trimming cut 4 bases from V and 8 bases from J; bases unmatched to any gene: 6. Germline V gene sequence: CDR1 SGHNT, CDR2 YYREEE (reference sequence). The CDR3 here is CASSVRGVDEQFF. CDR3 nucleotide sequence: TGTGCCAGCAGCGTCCGGGGGGTGGATGAGCAGTTCTTC.

The gene calls are TRBV5-1 and TRBJ2-7, with 7 bases lining up with TRBD1. The germline V gene encodes CDR1 SGHRS and CDR2 YFSETQ. The CDR3 is made up of 15 amino acids. Unmatched junction bases numbered 7, after V lost 4 bases and J lost 0 bases. The CDR3 loop reads CASSMGDSRSYEQYF. The CDR3 DNA follows: TGCGCCAGCAGCATGGGGGACAGCCGCTCCTACGAGCAGTACTTC.

The chain links TRBV10-1 to TRBJ2-7; 7 nucleotides align to TRBD1. CDR3 length: 13 residues. The germline gives CDR1 WNHNN, CDR2 SYGVQD (reference sequence). The ends lost 6 bases at V and 6 bases at J; junction bases unmatched: 8. The CDR3 here is CASSKNRGSEQYF. The CDR3 nucleotides are TGCGCCAGCAGCAAGAACAGGGGATCCGAGCAGTACTTC.